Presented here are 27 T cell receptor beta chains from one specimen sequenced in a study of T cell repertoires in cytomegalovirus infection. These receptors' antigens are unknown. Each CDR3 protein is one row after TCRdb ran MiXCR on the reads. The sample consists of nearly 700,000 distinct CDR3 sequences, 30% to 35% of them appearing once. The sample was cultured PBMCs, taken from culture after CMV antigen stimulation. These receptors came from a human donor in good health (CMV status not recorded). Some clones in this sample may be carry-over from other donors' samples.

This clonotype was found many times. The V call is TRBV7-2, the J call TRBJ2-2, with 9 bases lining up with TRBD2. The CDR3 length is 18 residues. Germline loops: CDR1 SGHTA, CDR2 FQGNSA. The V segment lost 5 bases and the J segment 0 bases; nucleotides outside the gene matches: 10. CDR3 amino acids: CASSQRGLAISNTGELFF. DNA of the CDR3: TGTGCCAGCAGCCAAAGGGGACTAGCAATTTCGAACACCGGGGAGCTGTTTTTT.

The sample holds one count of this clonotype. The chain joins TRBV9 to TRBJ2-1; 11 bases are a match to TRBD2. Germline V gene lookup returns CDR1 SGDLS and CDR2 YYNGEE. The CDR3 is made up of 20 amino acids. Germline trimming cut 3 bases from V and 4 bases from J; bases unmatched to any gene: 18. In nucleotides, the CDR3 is TGTGCCAGCAGCGGTAGGGCTAGCGGGAGGTCCCCCTCTCCATACAATGAGCAGTTCTTC. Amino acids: CASSGRASGRSPSPYNEQFF.

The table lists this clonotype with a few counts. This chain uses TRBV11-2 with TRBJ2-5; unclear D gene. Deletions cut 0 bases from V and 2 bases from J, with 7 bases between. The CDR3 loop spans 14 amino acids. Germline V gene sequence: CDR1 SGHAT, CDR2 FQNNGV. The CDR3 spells CASSLDPRQETQYF. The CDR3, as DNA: TGTGCCAGCAGCTTAGATCCGAGGCAAGAGACCCAGTACTTC.

CDR3 loop: CASSSTPWGANQETQYF. CDR3 DNA: TGTGCCAGCAGCTCAACGCCCTGGGGGGCGAACCAAGAGACCCAGTACTTC. V usage is TRBV11-2 and J usage is TRBJ2-5, with D perhaps being TRBD1 or TRBD2 (6 bases each). The ends were cut back, 4 bases at V and 0 bases at J, with 18 bases in the middle. CDR1 is SGHAT and CDR2 is FQNNGV in the germline V gene. The CDR3 runs 17 residues.

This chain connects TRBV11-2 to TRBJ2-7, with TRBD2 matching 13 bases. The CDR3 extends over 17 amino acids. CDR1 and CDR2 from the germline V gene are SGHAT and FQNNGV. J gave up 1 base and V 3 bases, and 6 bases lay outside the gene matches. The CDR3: CASSFTSGRASSYEQYF. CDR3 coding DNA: TGTGCCAGCAGCTTCACTAGCGGGAGGGCCTCATCCTACGAGCAGTACTTC.

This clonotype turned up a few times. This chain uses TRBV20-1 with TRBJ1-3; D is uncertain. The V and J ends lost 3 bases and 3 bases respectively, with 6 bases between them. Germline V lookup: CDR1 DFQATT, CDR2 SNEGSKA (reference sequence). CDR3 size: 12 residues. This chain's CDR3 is CSASGLGNTIYF. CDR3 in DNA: TGCAGTGCTAGTGGGCTTGGAAACACCATATATTTT.

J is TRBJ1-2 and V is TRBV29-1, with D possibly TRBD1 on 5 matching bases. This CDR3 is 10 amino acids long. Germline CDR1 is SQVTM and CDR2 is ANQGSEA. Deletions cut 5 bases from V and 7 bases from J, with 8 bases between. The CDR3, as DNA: TGCAGCGTTCCCGGGACTGGCTACACCTTC. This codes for CSVPGTGYTF.

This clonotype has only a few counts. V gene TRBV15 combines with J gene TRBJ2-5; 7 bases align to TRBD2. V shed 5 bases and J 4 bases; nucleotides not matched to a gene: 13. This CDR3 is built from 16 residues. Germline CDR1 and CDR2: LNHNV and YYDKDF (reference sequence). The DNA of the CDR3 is TGTGCCACCAGCGTGGGCCGGACTAGGCAACTAGAGACCCAGTACTTC. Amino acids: CATSVGRTRQLETQYF.

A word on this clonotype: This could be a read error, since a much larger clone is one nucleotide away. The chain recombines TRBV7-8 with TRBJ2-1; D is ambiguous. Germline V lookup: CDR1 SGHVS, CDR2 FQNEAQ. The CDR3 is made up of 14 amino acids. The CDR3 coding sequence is TGTGCCAGCAGCCACATGCGGTTACACAATGAGCAGTTATTC. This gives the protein CASSHMRLHNEQLF.

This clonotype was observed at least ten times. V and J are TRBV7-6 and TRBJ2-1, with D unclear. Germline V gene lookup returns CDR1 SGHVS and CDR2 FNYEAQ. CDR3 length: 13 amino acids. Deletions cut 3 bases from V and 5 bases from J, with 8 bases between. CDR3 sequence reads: CASSLYLDNEQFF. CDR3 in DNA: TGTGCCAGCAGCTTGTATTTAGACAATGAGCAGTTCTTC.

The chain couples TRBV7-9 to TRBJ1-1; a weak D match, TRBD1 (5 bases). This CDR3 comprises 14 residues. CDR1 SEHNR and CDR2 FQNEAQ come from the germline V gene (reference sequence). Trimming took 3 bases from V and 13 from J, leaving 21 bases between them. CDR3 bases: TGTGCCAGCAGCTTCCTGGGGCCTGAGGCTGAATATTTCTTT. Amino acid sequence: CASSFLGPEAEYFF.

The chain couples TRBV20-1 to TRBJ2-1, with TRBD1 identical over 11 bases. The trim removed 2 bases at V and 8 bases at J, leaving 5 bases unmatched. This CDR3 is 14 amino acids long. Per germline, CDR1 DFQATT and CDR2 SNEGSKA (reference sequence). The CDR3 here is CSARMGQGGDEQFF. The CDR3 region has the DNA TGCAGTGCTAGAATGGGACAGGGGGGGGATGAGCAGTTCTTC.

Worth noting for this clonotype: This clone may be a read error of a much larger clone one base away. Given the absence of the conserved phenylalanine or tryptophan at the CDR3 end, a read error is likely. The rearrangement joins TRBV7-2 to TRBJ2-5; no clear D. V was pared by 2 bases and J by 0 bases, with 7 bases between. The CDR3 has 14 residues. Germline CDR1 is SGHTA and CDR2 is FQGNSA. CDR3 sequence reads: CASSLKSYQETQYS. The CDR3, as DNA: TGTGCCAGCAGCTTAAAGTCGTACCAAGAGACCCAGTACTCC.

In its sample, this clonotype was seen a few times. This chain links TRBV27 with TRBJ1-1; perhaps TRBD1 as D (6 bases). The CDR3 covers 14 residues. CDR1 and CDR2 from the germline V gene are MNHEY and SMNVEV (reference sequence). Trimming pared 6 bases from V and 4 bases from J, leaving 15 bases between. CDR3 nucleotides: TGTGCCAGCAGCTCCCCGGACAGATTCACTGAAGCTTTCTTT. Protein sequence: CASSSPDRFTEAFF.

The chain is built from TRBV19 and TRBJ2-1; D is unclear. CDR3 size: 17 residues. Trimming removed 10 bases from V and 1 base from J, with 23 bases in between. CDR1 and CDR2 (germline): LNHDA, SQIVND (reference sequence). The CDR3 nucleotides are TGTGCCACCGAGGACCGGAGTTGGGGTAGATCCTACAATGAGCAGTTCTTC. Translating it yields CATEDRSWGRSYNEQFF.

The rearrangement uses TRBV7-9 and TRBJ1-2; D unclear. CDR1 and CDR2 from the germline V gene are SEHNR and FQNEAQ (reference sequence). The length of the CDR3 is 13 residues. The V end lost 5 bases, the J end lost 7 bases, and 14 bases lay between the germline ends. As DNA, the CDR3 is TGTGCCAGCAGCGCCGGCGTCCAGTCTGGCTACACCTTC. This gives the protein CASSAGVQSGYTF. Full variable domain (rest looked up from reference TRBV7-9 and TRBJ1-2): DTGVSQNPRHKITKRGQNVTFRCDPISEHNRLYWYRQTLGQGPEFLTYFQNEAQLEKSRLLSDRFSAERPKGSFSTLEIQRTEQGDSAMYLCASSAGVQSGYTFGSGTRLTVV.

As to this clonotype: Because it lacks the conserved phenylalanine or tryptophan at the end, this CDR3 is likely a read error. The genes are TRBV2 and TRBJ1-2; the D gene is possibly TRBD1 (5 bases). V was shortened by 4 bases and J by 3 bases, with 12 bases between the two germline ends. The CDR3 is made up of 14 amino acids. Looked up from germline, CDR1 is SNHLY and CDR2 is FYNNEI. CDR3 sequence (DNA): TGTGCCAGCAGTGGTCAGGGTTCGGACTATGGCTACACCTAC. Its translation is CASSGQGSDYGYTY.

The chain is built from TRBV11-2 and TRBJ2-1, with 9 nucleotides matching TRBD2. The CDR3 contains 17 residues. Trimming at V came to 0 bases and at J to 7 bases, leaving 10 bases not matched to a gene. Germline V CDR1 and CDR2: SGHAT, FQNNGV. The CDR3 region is CASSLDSSAGGRNEQFF. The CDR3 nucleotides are TGTGCCAGCAGCTTAGATAGTTCGGCGGGGGGGAGGAATGAGCAGTTCTTC.

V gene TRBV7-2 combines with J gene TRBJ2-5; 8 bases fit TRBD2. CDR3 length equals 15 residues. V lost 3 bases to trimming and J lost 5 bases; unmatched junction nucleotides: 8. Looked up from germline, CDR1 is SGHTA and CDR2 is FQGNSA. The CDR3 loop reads CASSLTAGGGETQYF. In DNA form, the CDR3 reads TGTGCCAGCAGCTTGACCGCGGGAGGCGGGGAGACCCAGTACTTC.

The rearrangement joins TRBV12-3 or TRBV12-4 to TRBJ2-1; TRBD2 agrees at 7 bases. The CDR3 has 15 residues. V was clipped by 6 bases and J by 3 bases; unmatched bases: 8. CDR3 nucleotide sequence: TGTGCCAGCAGCCTACGAAGCGGGAACTACAATGAGCAGTTCTTC. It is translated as CASSLRSGNYNEQFF.

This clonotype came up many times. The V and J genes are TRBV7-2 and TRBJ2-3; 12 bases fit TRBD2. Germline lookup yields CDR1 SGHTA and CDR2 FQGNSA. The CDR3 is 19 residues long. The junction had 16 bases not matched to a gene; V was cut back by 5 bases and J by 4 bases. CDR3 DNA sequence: TGTGCCAGCAGCCCGGGAGGCCTAGCGGGAGGGCCAGGGGCAGATACGCAGTATTTT. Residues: CASSPGGLAGGPGADTQYF. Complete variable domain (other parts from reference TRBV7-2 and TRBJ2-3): GAGVSQSPSNKVTEKGKDVELRCDPISGHTALYWYRQSLGQGLEFLIYFQGNSAPDKSGLPSDRFSAERTGGSVSTLTIQRTQQEDSAVYLCASSPGGLAGGPGADTQYFGPGTRLTVL.

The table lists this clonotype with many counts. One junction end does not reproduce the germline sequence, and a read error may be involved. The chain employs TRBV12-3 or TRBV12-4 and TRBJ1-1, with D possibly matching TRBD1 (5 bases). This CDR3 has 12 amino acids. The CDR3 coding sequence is TGTGCCAGCAGCTTAGCCAGGGTTGAAGCTTTCTTT. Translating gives CASSLARVEAFF.

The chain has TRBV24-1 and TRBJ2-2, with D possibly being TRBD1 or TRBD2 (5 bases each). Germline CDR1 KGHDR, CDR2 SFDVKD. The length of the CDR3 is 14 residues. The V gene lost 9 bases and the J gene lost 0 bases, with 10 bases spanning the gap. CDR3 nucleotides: TGTGCCACCGGGGGACCACCGAACACCGGGGAGCTGTTTTTT. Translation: CATGGPPNTGELFF.

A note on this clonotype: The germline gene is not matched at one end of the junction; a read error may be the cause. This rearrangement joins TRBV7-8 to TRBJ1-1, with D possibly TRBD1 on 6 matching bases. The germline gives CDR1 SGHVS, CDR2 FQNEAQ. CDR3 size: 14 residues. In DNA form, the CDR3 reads TGTGCCAGCAGCCTACAGGGCATGCACACTGAAGCGTTCTTT. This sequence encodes CASSLQGMHTEAFF.

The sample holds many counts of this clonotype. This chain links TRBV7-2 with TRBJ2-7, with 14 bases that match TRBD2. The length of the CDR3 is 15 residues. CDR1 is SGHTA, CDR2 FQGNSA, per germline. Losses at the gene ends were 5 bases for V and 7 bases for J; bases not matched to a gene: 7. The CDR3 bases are TGTGCCAGCAGCGAGACTAGCGGGGGGGCGAGGGAGCAGTACTTC. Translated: CASSETSGGAREQYF.

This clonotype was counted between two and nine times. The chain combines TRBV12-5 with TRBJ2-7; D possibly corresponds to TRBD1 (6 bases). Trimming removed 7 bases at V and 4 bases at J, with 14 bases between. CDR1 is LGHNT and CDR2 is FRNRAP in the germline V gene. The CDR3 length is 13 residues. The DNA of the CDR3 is TGTGCTAGTGTCGTGGACAGTAAGTACGAGCAGTACTTC. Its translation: CASVVDSKYEQYF.

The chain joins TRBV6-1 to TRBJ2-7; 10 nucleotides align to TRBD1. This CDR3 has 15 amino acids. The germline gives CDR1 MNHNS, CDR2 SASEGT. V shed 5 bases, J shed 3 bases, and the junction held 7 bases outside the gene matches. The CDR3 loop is CASSPRDRGRYEQYF. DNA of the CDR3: TGTGCCAGCAGTCCCCGGGACAGGGGCCGCTACGAGCAGTACTTC.